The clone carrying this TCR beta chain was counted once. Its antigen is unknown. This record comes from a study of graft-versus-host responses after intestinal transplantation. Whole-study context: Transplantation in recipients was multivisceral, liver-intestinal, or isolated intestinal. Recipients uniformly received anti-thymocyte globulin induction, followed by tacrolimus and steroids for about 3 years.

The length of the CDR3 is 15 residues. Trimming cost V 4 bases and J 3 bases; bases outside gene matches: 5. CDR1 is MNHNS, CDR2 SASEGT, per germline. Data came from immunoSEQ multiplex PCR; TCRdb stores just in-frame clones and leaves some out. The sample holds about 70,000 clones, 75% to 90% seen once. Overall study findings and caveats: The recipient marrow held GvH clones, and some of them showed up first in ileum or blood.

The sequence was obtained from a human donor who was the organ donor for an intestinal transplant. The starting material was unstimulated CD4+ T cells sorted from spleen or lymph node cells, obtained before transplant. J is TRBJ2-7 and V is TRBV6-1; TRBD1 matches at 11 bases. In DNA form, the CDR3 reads TGTGCCAGCAGTGGTACCGGGACAGGGGGCTACGAGCAGTACGTC. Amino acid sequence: CASSGTGTGGYEQYV.